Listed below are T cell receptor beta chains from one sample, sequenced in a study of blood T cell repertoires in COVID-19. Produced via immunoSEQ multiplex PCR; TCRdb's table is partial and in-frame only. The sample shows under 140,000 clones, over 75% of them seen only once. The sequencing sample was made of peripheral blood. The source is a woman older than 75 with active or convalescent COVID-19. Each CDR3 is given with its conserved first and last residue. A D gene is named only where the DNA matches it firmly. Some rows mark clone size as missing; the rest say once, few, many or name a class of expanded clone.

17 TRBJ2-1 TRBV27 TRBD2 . TGTGCCAGCAGTTTATCGTGGACTAGCTCTTTCTACAATGAGCAGTTCTTC CASSLSWTSSFYNEQFF
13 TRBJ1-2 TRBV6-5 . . TGTGCCAGCAGAACCCAGGGCGACTATGGCTACACCTTC CASRTQGDYGYTF
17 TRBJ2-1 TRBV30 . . TGTGCCTGGAGTGTAAACTCCGGCAGGGGCTCCTACAATGAGCAGTTCTTC CAWSVNSGRGSYNEQFF
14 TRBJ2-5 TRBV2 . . TGTGCCAGCCTTAAGTTGTTGGCAGGGGAGCCCCAGTACTTC CASLKLLAGEPQYF
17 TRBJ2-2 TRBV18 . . TGTGCCAGCTCACCCCGACTAGGAGCTCAGAACGCCGGGGAGCTGTTTTTT CASSPRLGAQNAGELFF
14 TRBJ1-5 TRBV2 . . TGTGCCAGCAGACCAGGGTTCCCCAATCAGCCCCAGCATTTT CASRPGFPNQPQHF
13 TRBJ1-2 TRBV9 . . TGTGCCAGCAGCGCACAGAACCTTAAAGGCTACACCTTC CASSAQNLKGYTF
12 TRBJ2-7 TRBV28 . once TGTGCCAGCAGTTCATACACCGTTGGGCAGTACTTC CASSSYTVGQYF
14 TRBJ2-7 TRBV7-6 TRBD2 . TGTGCCAGCGGGCCCCTAGCGGGGTCCTACGAGCAGTACTTC CASGPLAGSYEQYF
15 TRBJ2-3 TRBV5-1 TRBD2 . TGCGCCAGCACCTCAACCGGGACTACCACAGATACGCAGTATTTT CASTSTGTTTDTQYF
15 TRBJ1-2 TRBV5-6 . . TGTGCCAGCAGCCGTGCGACACAGGGACGGTATGGCTACACCTTC CASSRATQGRYGYTF
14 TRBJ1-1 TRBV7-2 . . TGTGCCAGCCTTCTGACTCAGTTGAACACTGAAGCTTTCTTT CASLLTQLNTEAFF
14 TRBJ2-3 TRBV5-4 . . TGTGCCAGCAGCTGGACTACTAGCACAGATACGCAGTATTTT CASSWTTSTDTQYF
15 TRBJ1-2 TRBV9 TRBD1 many TGTGCCAGCTCCTTAGGGACAGGGAACGTCTATGGCTACACCTTC CASSLGTGNVYGYTF
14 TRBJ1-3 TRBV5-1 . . TGCGCCAGCAGCTTAAGTACAAACGGAAACACCATATATTTT CASSLSTNGNTIYF
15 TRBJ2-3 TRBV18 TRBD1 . TGTGCCAGCTCACCTCAACAGGGGAGCACAGATACGCAGTATTTT CASSPQQGSTDTQYF
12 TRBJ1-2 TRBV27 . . TGTGCCAGCAGTGCAGGGGCCTATGGCTACACCTTC CASSAGAYGYTF
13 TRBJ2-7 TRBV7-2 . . TGTGCCAGCAGCTTATTACAGGCCTACGAGCAGTACTTC CASSLLQAYEQYF
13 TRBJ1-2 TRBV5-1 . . TGCGCCAGCAGCTTGCAGGGGAACTATGGCTACACCTTC CASSLQGNYGYTF
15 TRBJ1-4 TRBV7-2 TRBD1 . TGTGCCAGCAGCTTCAGACAGGGGGCGTATGAAAAACTGTTTTTT CASSFRQGAYEKLFF
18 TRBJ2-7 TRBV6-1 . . TGTGCCAGCAGTGAACGGGGAATGAAGGCGTATACCCGCTACGAGCAGTACTTC CASSERGMKAYTRYEQYF
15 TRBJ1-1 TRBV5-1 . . TGCGCCAGCAGCTTGGAATACCGGGGTAACACTGAAGCTTTCTTT CASSLEYRGNTEAFF
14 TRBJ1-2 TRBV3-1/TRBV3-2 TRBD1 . TGTGCCAGCAGCCCGCGACAGGGGACCTATGGCTACACCTTC CASSPRQGTYGYTF
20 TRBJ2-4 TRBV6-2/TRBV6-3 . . TGTGCCAGCAGTTACAGTATAACGGGAGATCCAACACTAGCCAAAAACATTCAGTACTTC CASSYSITGDPTLAKNIQYF
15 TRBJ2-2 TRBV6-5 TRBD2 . TGTGCCAGCAGTAGTCTTTCGGGAGGCACCGGGGAGCTGTTTTTT CASSSLSGGTGELFF
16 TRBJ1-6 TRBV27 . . TGTGCCAGCAGGGAACAGGGAAGGGGCTATAATTCACCCCTCCACTTT CASREQGRGYNSPLHF
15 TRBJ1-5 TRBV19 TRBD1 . TGTGCCAGTAGTGGACAGGGGAGCAGCAATCAGCCCCAGCATTTT CASSGQGSSNQPQHF
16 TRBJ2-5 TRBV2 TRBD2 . TGTGCCAGCAGCGAGGGAACTAGCGTAAACCAAGAGACCCAGTACTTC CASSEGTSVNQETQYF
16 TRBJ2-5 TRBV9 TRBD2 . TGTGCCAGCAGCGTAGGCGTGGGAGGGCACCAAGAGACCCAGTACTTC CASSVGVGGHQETQYF
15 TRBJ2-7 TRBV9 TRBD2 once TGTGCCAGCAGCGTAGAGCCGGGAGGGCCCCACGAGCAGTACTTC CASSVEPGGPHEQYF
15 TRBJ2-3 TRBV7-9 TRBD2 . TGTGCCAGCAGCCGACCGGGACTAGGGCTGGATACGCAGTATTTT CASSRPGLGLDTQYF
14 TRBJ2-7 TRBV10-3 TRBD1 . TGTGCCATCAGCTCAACGAGGACAGGCTACGAGCAGTACTTC CAISSTRTGYEQYF
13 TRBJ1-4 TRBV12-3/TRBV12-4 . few TGTGCCAGCAGTTTGCGGTCCCGGGAAAAACTGTTTTTT CASSLRSREKLFF
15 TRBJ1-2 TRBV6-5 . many TGTGCCAGCAGCCCCTCGACAGCCGCTAACTATGGCTACACCTTC CASSPSTAANYGYTF
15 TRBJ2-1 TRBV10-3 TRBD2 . TGTGCCATCAGTGATTCACTAGCGGGACTCAATGAGCAGTTCTTC CAISDSLAGLNEQFF
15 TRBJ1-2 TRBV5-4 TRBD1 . TGTGCCAGCAGCCTGGCGGGACAGCCTAACTATGGCTACACCTTC CASSLAGQPNYGYTF
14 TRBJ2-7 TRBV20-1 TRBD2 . TGCAGTGCTAGTGCGGGAGGGCCCTCCTACGAGCAGTACTTC CSASAGGPSYEQYF
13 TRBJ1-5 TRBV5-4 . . TGTGCCAGCAGCGGCGGGCTGGATCAGCCCCAGCATTTT CASSGGLDQPQHF
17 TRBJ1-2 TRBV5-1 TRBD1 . TGCGCCAGCAGCCGGCGAGCCAGGGGGCCGCGGGGCTATGGCTACACCTTC CASSRRARGPRGYGYTF
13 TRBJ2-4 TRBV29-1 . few TGCAGCGTTGAGGCGGGGAACAAAAACATTCAGTACTTC CSVEAGNKNIQYF
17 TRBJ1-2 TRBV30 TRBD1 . TGTGCCTGGAGTGGAACAATTCGGACAGGGTACTACTATGGCTACACCTTC CAWSGTIRTGYYYGYTF
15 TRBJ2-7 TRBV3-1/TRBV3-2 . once TGTGCCAGCAGCCTAATGCCCAGGGTTACCTACGAGCAGTACTTC CASSLMPRVTYEQYF
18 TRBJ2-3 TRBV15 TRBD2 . TGTGCCACCAGCAGAGTAAGGGCTAGCGGGAGTTTAGCAGATACGCAGTATTTT CATSRVRASGSLADTQYF
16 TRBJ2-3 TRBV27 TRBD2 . TGTGCCAGCGCCGCCCATCTAGCGGGAGGCACAGATACGCAGTATTTT CASAAHLAGGTDTQYF
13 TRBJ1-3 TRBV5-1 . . TGCGCCAGCAGTTCAGGGGCAGGAAACACCATATATTTT CASSSGAGNTIYF
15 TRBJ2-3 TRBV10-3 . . TGTGCCATCAGTGGGGCAGGCTATCCCACAGATACGCAGTATTTT CAISGAGYPTDTQYF
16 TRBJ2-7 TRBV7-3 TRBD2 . TGTGCCAGCAGCTTATCTAGCGGTAACCTCCCCTACGAGCAGTACTTC CASSLSSGNLPYEQYF
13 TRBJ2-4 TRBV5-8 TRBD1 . TGTGCCAGCATCCTCACAGGGGACAACATTCAGTACTTC CASILTGDNIQYF
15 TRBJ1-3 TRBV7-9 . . TGTGCCAGCAGCCCTCTGGGGGGCTCTGGAAACACCATATATTTT CASSPLGGSGNTIYF
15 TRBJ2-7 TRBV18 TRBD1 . TGTGCCAGCTCACCAAGGACAGGGGCTGGAGACGAGCAGTACTTC CASSPRTGAGDEQYF
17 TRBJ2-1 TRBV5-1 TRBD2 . TGCGCCAGCAGCTTCCCACGACTAGCGGGAGGCGGGAATGAGCAGTTCTTC CASSFPRLAGGGNEQFF
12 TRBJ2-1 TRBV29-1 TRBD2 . TGCAGCGTGGCAGAGGGACTAGCTGGGAGGTTCTTC CSVAEGLAGRFF
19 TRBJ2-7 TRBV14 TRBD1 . TGTGCCAGCAGCCAAGCACTCTCTATTACAGGGACAGGGGATTCCGAGCAGTACTTC CASSQALSITGTGDSEQYF
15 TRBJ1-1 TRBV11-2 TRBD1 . TGTGCCAGCAGCTTCTACTCCAGGGGGGACACTGAAGCTTTCTTT CASSFYSRGDTEAFF
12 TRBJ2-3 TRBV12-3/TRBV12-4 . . TGTGCCAGCAGTTCGAGGTCAGATACGCAGTATTTT CASSSRSDTQYF
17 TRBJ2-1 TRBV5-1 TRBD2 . TGCGCCAGCAGCTTGGTGCGTAGCGGGAGTGGTTGGAATGAGCAGTTCTTC CASSLVRSGSGWNEQFF
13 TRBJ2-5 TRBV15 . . TGTGCCACCAGCAGCGAGGGGGGGGAGACCCAGTACTTC CATSSEGGETQYF